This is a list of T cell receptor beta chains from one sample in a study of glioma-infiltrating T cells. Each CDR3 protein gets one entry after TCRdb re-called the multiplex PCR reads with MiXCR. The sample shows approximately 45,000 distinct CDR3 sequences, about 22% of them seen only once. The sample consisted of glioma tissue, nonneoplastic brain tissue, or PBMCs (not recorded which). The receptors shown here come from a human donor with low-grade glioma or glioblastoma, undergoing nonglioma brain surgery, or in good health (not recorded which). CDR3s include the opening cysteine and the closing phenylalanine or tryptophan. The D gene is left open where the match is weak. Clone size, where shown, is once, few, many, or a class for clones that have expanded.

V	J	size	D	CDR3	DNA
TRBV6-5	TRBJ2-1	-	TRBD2	CASVERGGFCNEQFF	TGTGCAAGCGTCGAGCGGGGGGGATTCTGCAATGAGCAGTTCTTC
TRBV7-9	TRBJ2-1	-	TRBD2	CASSPSGGLYNVQFF	TGTGCCAGCAGCCCCAGCGGGGGCCTCTACAATGTGCAGTTCTTC
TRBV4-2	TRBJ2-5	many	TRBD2	CASSQETSGDGGTQYF	TGTGCCAGCAGCCAAGAGACTAGCGGGGATGGGGGGACCCAGTACTTC
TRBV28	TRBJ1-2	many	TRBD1	CASSSADRGSYGYTF	TGTGCCAGCAGTTCCGCGGACAGGGGAAGTTATGGCTACACCTTC
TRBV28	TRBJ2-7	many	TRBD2	CASSWTSGEGEQYF	TGTGCCAGCAGTTGGACTAGCGGGGAGGGGGAGCAGTACTTC
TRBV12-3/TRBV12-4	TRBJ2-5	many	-	CASSRTVQETQYF	TGTGCCAGCAGTCGGACAGTACAAGAGACCCAGTACTTC
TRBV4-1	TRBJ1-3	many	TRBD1	CASSQVEGGENTIYF	TGCGCCAGCAGTCAGGTGGAAGGGGGCGAAAACACCATATATTTT
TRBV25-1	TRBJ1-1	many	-	CASARPTQGAEAFF	TGTGCCAGCGCACGACCGACCCAAGGAGCTGAAGCTTTCTTT
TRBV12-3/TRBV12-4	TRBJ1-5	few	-	CASTLRGAIEQPQHF	TGTGCCAGCACCTTGAGAGGGGCCATCGAGCAGCCCCAGCATTTT
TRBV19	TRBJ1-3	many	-	CASSLPGRPSGNTIYF	TGTGCCAGTAGTCTACCGGGACGTCCCTCTGGAAACACCATATATTTT
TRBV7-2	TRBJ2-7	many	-	CASSLTIRRQRSSYEQYF	TGTGCCAGCAGCTTAACGATTAGGAGACAGCGGAGCTCCTACGAGCAGTACTTC
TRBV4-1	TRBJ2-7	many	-	CASSQAPLIRGSSYEQYF	TGCGCCAGCAGCCAGGCCCCATTGATTCGGGGTAGCTCCTACGAGCAGTACTTC
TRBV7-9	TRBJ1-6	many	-	CASSPHRDDTSPLHF	TGTGCCAGCTCCCCCCACCGAGACGATACTTCACCCCTCCACTTT
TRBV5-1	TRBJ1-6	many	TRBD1	CASSLGQGDSPLHF	TGCGCCAGCAGCTTGGGACAGGGAGACTCACCCCTCCACTTT
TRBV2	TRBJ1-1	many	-	CASSATENTEAFF	TGTGCCAGCAGTGCGACCGAGAACACTGAAGCTTTCTTT
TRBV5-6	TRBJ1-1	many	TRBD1	CASSADRGFGEAFF	TGTGCCAGCAGCGCCGACAGGGGGTTTGGTGAAGCTTTCTTT
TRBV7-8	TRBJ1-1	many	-	CASSFRDREAFF	TGTGCCAGCAGCTTTCGAGACCGGGAAGCTTTCTTT
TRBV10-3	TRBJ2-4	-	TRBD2	CAISDGRGGENIQYF	TGTGCCATCAGTGATGGGAGGGGAGGTGAAAACATTCAGTACTTC
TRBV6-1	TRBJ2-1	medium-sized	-	CASSFNPHYEQFF	TGTGCCAGCAGCTTCAACCCACACTATGAGCAGTTCTTC
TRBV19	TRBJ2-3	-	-	CASSIDSGYSDTQYF	TGTGCCAGTAGTATAGATTCGGGGTATTCAGATACGCAGTATTTT
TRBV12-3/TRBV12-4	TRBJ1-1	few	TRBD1	CASSLGQPNTEAFF	TGTGCCAGCAGTTTGGGACAGCCGAACACTGAAGCTTTCTTT
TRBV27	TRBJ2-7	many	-	CASSLLPLYEQYF	TGTGCCAGCAGTCTTCTACCTCTATACGAGCAGTACTTC
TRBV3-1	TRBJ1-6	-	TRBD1	CASSLDRANSPPHF	TGTGCCAGCAGCCTCGACAGGGCCAATTCACCCCCCCACTTT
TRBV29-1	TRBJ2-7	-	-	CSVDATIWRQGTRYEQYF	TGCAGCGTTGACGCTACCATTTGGCGACAGGGGACTAGATACGAGCAGTACTTC
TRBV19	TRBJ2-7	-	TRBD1	CVSSLDRGNEQYF	TGTGTTAGTAGTTTAGACAGGGGGAACGAGCAGTACTTC
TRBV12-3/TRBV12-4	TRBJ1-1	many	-	CASRPPGNTEAFF	TGTGCCAGCAGACCCCCAGGGAACACTGAAGCTTTCTTT
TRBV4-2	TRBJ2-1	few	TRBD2	CASSPIHSGENDEQFF	TGTGCCAGCAGCCCCATCCATAGCGGGGAAAACGATGAGCAGTTCTTC
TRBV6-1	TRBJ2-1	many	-	CASSASLGEQFF	TGTGCCAGCAGTGCATCCCTCGGCGAGCAGTTCTTC
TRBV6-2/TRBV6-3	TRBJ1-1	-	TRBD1	CASSHAGTATKAFF	TGTGCTAGCAGTCACGCTGGGACAGCCACTAAAGCTTTCTTT
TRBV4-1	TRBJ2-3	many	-	CASSRIGQSTDTQYF	TGCGCCAGCAGCCGAATTGGACAGAGCACAGATACGCAGTATTTT
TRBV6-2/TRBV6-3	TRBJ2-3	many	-	CASTRGPEPSTQYF	TGTGCCAGCACCAGAGGCCCTGAGCCGAGTACGCAGTATTTT
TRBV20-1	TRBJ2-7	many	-	CSARRTADIYYEQYF	TGCAGTGCTAGACGTACAGCGGACATATACTACGAGCAGTACTTC
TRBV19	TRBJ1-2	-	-	CASSFVTGANYGYTF	TGTGCCAGTAGTTTTGTGACGGGAGCTAACTATGGCTACACCTTC
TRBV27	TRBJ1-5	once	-	CASSSGSSADQAQHF	TGTGCCAGCAGCTCCGGGTCGAGTGCGGATCAGGCCCAGCATTTT
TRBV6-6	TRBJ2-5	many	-	CASSYGETQYF	TGTGCCAGCAGTTACGGAGAGACCCAGTACTTC
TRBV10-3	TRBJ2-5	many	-	CAISESDGETQYF	TGTGCCATCAGTGAGTCGGACGGTGAGACCCAGTACTTC
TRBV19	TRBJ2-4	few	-	CASGDPELAKNIQYF	TGTGCCAGTGGGGACCCGGAACTAGCCAAAAACATTCAGTACTTC